A selection of T cell receptor beta chains follows, all from one sample in a study of T cells in localized non-small cell lung cancer. Generated by immunoSEQ multiplex PCR, the TCRdb table keeps only in-frame clones and is missing some. This sample has some 15,000 clones; more than 80% occur once, and the top ten carry roughly 4%. Here the sequenced sample was peripheral blood, taken before any cancer treatment. The receptors originated from a woman aged 40-70 years with stage I lung adenocarcinoma. The CDR3 runs from the conserved cysteine through the conserved F or W. A D gene is named only where the DNA matches it firmly. Clone sizes are given selectively: once, few, many, or a class where the clone is expanded.

D gene: TRBD1
V gene: TRBV7-6
clone size: .
CDR3 length: 15
J gene: TRBJ2-7
CDR3 DNA: TGTGCCAGCAGCCTAACCCCCGGGACAGAGAACGAGCAGTACTTC
CDR3 protein: CASSLTPGTENEQYF

D gene: .
V gene: TRBV13
clone size: .
CDR3 length: 16
J gene: TRBJ2-7
CDR3 DNA: TGTGCCAGCAGCCGCTGGCGGGACAGCCGAAGCCACGAGCAGTACTTC
CDR3 protein: CASSRWRDSRSHEQYF

D gene: .
V gene: TRBV5-6
clone size: .
CDR3 length: 16
J gene: TRBJ1-2
CDR3 DNA: TGTGCCAGCAGCGTATATAATACATGGAATGTACATGGCTACACCTTC
CDR3 protein: CASSVYNTWNVHGYTF

D gene: .
V gene: TRBV6-6
clone size: few
CDR3 length: 14
J gene: TRBJ2-7
CDR3 DNA: TGTGCCATCGAATCCCTCCCGGGGTTGTCCGAGCAGTACTTC
CDR3 protein: CAIESLPGLSEQYF

D gene: .
V gene: TRBV18
clone size: .
CDR3 length: 14
J gene: TRBJ2-3
CDR3 DNA: TGTGCCAGCTCGCCTCCCTCGTTTTCAGATACGCAGTATTTT
CDR3 protein: CASSPPSFSDTQYF

D gene: .
V gene: TRBV5-1
clone size: .
CDR3 length: 14
J gene: TRBJ2-1
CDR3 DNA: TGCGCCAGCAGCATGGGGGGACAGTACAATGAGCAGTTCTTC
CDR3 protein: CASSMGGQYNEQFF

D gene: TRBD1
V gene: TRBV7-9
clone size: .
CDR3 length: 15
J gene: TRBJ1-3
CDR3 DNA: TGTGCCAGCAGCTCCCTCGGGACAGGGGATGAGACCATATATTTT
CDR3 protein: CASSSLGTGDETIYF

D gene: .
V gene: TRBV7-3
clone size: .
CDR3 length: 15
J gene: TRBJ2-6
CDR3 DNA: TGTGCCAGCAGCACACCGTTCTCTGGGGCCAACGTCCTGACTTTC
CDR3 protein: CASSTPFSGANVLTF

D gene: .
V gene: TRBV7-9
clone size: .
CDR3 length: 10
J gene: TRBJ2-1
CDR3 DNA: TGTGCCAGCAGCTTATACCCCTTGTTCTTC
CDR3 protein: CASSLYPLFF

D gene: .
V gene: TRBV6-1
clone size: .
CDR3 length: 12
J gene: TRBJ1-2
CDR3 DNA: TGTGCCAGCAGTTCGGACAGCTATGGCTACACCTTC
CDR3 protein: CASSSDSYGYTF

D gene: TRBD2
V gene: TRBV5-4
clone size: .
CDR3 length: 15
J gene: TRBJ2-7
CDR3 DNA: TGTGCCAGCAGTCAGGCGGGGGGCCAATCCTACGAGCAGTACTTC
CDR3 protein: CASSQAGGQSYEQYF

D gene: .
V gene: TRBV14
clone size: .
CDR3 length: 12
J gene: TRBJ2-7
CDR3 DNA: TGTGCCAGCAGCCAAGCCTTAAACGAGCAGTACTTC
CDR3 protein: CASSQALNEQYF

D gene: TRBD2
V gene: TRBV2
clone size: .
CDR3 length: 16
J gene: TRBJ2-3
CDR3 DNA: TGTGCCAGCAGTGATAGCTTGGGACTACTAACAGATACGCAGTATTTT
CDR3 protein: CASSDSLGLLTDTQYF